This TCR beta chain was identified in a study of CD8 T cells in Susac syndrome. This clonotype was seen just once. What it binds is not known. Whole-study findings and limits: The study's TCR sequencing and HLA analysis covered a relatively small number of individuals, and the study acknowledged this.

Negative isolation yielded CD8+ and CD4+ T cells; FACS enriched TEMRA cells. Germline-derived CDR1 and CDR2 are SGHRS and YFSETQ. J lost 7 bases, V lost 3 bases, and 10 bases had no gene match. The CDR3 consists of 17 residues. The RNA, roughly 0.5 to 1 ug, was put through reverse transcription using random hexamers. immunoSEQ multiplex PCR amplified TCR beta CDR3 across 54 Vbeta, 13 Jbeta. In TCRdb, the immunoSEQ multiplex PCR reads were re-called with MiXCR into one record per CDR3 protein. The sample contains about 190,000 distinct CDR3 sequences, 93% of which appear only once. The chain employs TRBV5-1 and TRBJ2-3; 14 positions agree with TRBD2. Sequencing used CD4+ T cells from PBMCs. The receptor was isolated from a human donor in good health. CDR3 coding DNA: TGCGCCAGCAGCTCCTCCCCGACTAGCGGGGGGGCATATACGCAGTATTTT. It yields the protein CASSSSPTSGGAYTQYF.